The 19 T cell receptor beta chains in this list originate from one sample, sequenced in a study of blood T cell repertoires in COVID-19. Here immunoSEQ multiplex PCR was the method, and the copy in TCRdb shows in-frame clones only, minus some. The data hold about 220,000 clones, with roughly 88% observed a single time. The sample comprised PBMCs or T cells enriched from blood (not recorded which). The origin of the receptors is a woman in her thirties or forties with acute COVID-19.

V usage is TRBV5-1 and J usage is TRBJ1-1, with 9 bases that match TRBD1. Germline CDR1 SGHRS, CDR2 YFSETQ. CDR3 size: 14 residues. After removal of 4 bases from V and 8 bases from J, the junction contained 9 bases not matched to a gene. CDR3 nucleotide sequence: TGCGCCAGCAGCCCACAAGCAACAGGGGGCGAAGCTTTCTTT. Its protein product is CASSPQATGGEAFF. The full variable domain, completed using reference TRBV5-1 and TRBJ1-1, is KAGVTQTPRYLIKTRGQQVTLSCSPISGHRSVSWYQQTPGQGLQFLFEYFSETQRNKGNFPGRFSGRQFSNSRSEMNVSTLELGDSALYLCASSPQATGGEAFFGQGTRLTVV.

The chain uses TRBV4-1 and TRBJ1-5; TRBD1 might be the D (6 bases). V shed 6 bases and J shed 4 bases, with 10 bases lying between them. CDR1 and CDR2 (germline): MGHRA, YSYEKL. CDR3 length equals 13 residues. The CDR3 sequence: CASRSGANQPQHF. In DNA, the CDR3 is TGCGCCAGCAGGTCAGGGGCGAATCAGCCCCAGCATTTT.

The rearrangement links TRBV29-1 to TRBJ1-2; TRBD1 agrees at 9 bases. The CDR3 length is 14 residues. Germline values: CDR1 SQVTM, CDR2 ANQGSEA. The trim removed 7 bases at V and 0 bases at J, leaving 6 bases unmatched. CDR3 sequence: CSGTGTGPNYGYTF. CDR3 in DNA: TGCAGCGGGACCGGGACAGGGCCTAACTATGGCTACACCTTC.

The J gene is TRBJ1-1, the V gene TRBV19; no clear D gene. The CDR3 runs 12 residues. The V gene lost 8 bases and the J gene lost 8 bases, with 15 bases spanning the gap. Germline V gene data show CDR1 as LNHDA and CDR2 as SQIVND (reference sequence). As DNA, the CDR3 is TGTGCCAGTGGCGGATCGGCGGTCGAAGCTTTCTTT. This encodes CASGGSAVEAFF.

The CDR3 protein is CASSLGYSSYEQYF. The CDR3 DNA reads TGTGCCAGCAGCTTAGGGTACAGCTCCTACGAGCAGTACTTC. The rearrangement joins TRBV11-2 to TRBJ2-7; D unclear. This CDR3 region has 14 residues. V lost 1 base to trimming and J lost 0 bases, with 7 bases between them. Germline lookup yields CDR1 SGHAT and CDR2 FQNNGV. The full variable domain, with the rest looked up from reference TRBV11-2 and TRBJ2-7, is EAGVAQSPRYKIIEKRQSVAFWCNPISGHATLYWYQQILGQGPKLLIQFQNNGVVDDSQLPKDRFSAERLKGVDSTLKIQPAKLEDSAVYLCASSLGYSSYEQYFGPGTRLTVT.

The chain carries TRBV2 and TRBJ1-2, with 9 bases matching TRBD1. The germline CDR1 and CDR2 sequences are SNHLY and FYNNEI. V gave up 3 bases and J gave up 6 bases; unmatched junction bases: 11. This CDR3 is built from 16 residues. The CDR3 loop is CASSDYRGQGTHGYTF. The CDR3 DNA reads as TGTGCCAGCAGTGACTACCGGGGACAGGGAACGCATGGCTACACCTTC. Filled out from reference TRBV2 and TRBJ1-2, the complete variable domain reads EPEVTQTPSHQVTQMGQEVILRCVPISNHLYFYWYRQILGQKVEFLVSFYNNEISEKSEIFDDQFSVERPDGSNFTLKIRSTKLEDSAMYFCASSDYRGQGTHGYTFGSGTRLTVV.

The genes are TRBV2 and TRBJ2-7; 12 bases line up with TRBD1. The V gene's germline CDR1 is SNHLY and CDR2 FYNNEI. Trimming removed 5 bases from V and 4 bases from J; junction bases left unmatched: 6. The CDR3 runs to 15 residues. CDR3 bases: TGTGCCAGCAGTACCGGGACAGGGGGCTGGTACGAGCAGTACGTC. It specifies CASSTGTGGWYEQYV.

The chain links TRBV19 to TRBJ1-1; unclear D gene. The CDR3 runs 12 residues. Trimming shortened V by 7 bases and J by 0 bases, and 6 bases separated the two germline ends. Germline V lookup: CDR1 LNHDA, CDR2 SQIVND (reference sequence). The CDR3 spells CASKLMNTEAFF. The CDR3 region has the DNA TGTGCCAGTAAGCTGATGAACACTGAAGCTTTCTTT.

This clone has a single count. This chain uses TRBV2 with TRBJ2-1; possibly TRBD2 for D (5 bases). CDR1 SNHLY and CDR2 FYNNEI come from the germline V gene. Trimming took 5 bases from V and 7 from J, leaving 12 bases between them. The CDR3 totals 13 residues. CDR3 residues: CASSWRRENEQFF. The DNA of the CDR3 is TGTGCCAGCAGTTGGAGGAGAGAGAATGAGCAGTTCTTC. The variable domain in full, with the rest retrieved from reference TRBV2 and TRBJ2-1, is EPEVTQTPSHQVTQMGQEVILRCVPISNHLYFYWYRQILGQKVEFLVSFYNNEISEKSEIFDDQFSVERPDGSNFTLKIRSTKLEDSAMYFCASSWRRENEQFFGPGTRLTVL.

This clone showed up just a few times. The gene calls are TRBV27 and TRBJ1-1; TRBD1 matches 7 bases. The CDR3 consists of 15 residues. From germline, CDR1 is MNHEY and CDR2 SMNVEV (reference sequence). With 6 bases clipped from V and 2 bases from J, the junction kept 9 bases outside the gene matches. The CDR3, as DNA: TGTGCCAGCAGAGCAACAGGGGAGATTAACACTGAAGCTTTCTTT. Its protein product is CASRATGEINTEAFF.

The rearrangement uses TRBV7-8 and TRBJ2-5; TRBD2 agrees at 7 bases. This CDR3 has 15 amino acids. Germline V lookup: CDR1 SGHVS, CDR2 FQNEAQ. Unmatched junction bases numbered 11, after V lost 6 bases and J lost 4 bases. In nucleotides, the CDR3 is TGTGCCAGCAGGGGCCCGGGGGGTTTGGCAGAGACCCAGTACTTC. Protein: CASRGPGGLAETQYF.

CDR3 sequence (DNA): TGTGCCATCAGTGAGTGGACAGGTGGTGGCTACACCTTC. This encodes CAISEWTGGGYTF. The chain combines TRBV10-3 with TRBJ1-2; TRBD1 matches at 7 bases. The CDR3 runs 13 residues. Per germline, CDR1 ENHRY and CDR2 SYGVKD. The J segment lost 7 bases and the V segment lost 1 base, leaving 3 bases of the junction unmatched.

V and J are TRBV5-1 and TRBJ2-1; 9 bases are shared with TRBD2. Unmatched junction bases numbered 2, after V lost 0 bases and J lost 7 bases. CDR1 is SGHRS, CDR2 YFSETQ, per germline. This CDR3 contains 14 residues. The DNA for the CDR3 is TGCGCCAGCAGCTTGGTAGCGGGGGTTAATGAGCAGTTCTTC. This encodes CASSLVAGVNEQFF.

The gene calls are TRBV6-5 and TRBJ1-2; 9 bases fit TRBD1. J lost 2 bases, V lost 6 bases, and 7 bases had no gene match. Per germline, CDR1 MNHEY and CDR2 SVGAGI. This CDR3 spans 15 amino acids. CDR3 bases: TGTGCCAGCAGGCCCCCGGGACAGGGAAACTATGGCTACACCTTC. It codes for CASRPPGQGNYGYTF.

The chain employs TRBV7-2 and TRBJ2-5; D perhaps matches TRBD1 (5 bases). V lost 11 bases, J lost 1 base, and 14 bases lay in between. Per the germline V gene, CDR1 is SGHTA and CDR2 is FQGNSA. CDR3 length: 13 amino acids. The CDR3 nucleotides read TGTGCCGGACAACAGCAGCCCCAAGAGACCCAGTACTTC. It is translated as CAGQQQPQETQYF.

The V call is TRBV15, the J call TRBJ2-1, with 12 bases that match TRBD2. Germline V CDR1 and CDR2: LNHNV, YYDKDF (reference sequence). This CDR3 contains 17 residues. The trim removed 3 bases at V and 5 bases at J, leaving 8 bases unmatched. CDR3 coding DNA: TGTGCCACCAGCAGGAACCTAGCGGGGGGGCCCCACAATGAGCAGTTCTTC. Residues: CATSRNLAGGPHNEQFF.

The chain is built from TRBV7-9 and TRBJ1-1; the D is unclear. Germline loops: CDR1 SEHNR, CDR2 FQNEAQ (reference sequence). The CDR3 runs 17 residues. Trimming pared 2 bases from V and 2 bases from J, leaving 18 bases between. DNA of the CDR3: TGTGCCAGCAGCTTAAGCGTACTCGCCGCCACAAACACTGAAGCTTTCTTT. Amino acid sequence: CASSLSVLAATNTEAFF.

This chain links TRBV25-1 with TRBJ2-1; 13 bases fit TRBD2. Germline V lookup: CDR1 MGHDK, CDR2 SYGVNS. Trimming took 6 bases from V and 0 from J; bases not matched to a gene: 8. The length of the CDR3 is 18 residues. The CDR3 DNA sequence: TGTGCCAGCAGCCGGACTAGCGGGGGCCCGAGCTCCTACAATGAGCAGTTCTTC. As protein: CASSRTSGGPSSYNEQFF.

This clone was found once. The chain employs TRBV6-4 and TRBJ1-6, with D hard to call. This CDR3 contains 15 residues. Trimming pared 3 bases from V and 6 bases from J, leaving 12 bases between. The germline V gene encodes CDR1 MRHNA and CDR2 SNTAGT. The CDR3 is CASSERVDGNSPLHF. CDR3 DNA: TGTGCCAGCAGTGAGCGGGTAGACGGTAATTCACCCCTCCACTTT.